This T cell receptor (beta chain) appears in the sequencing data of a study of cytomegalovirus exposure and HLA in healthy donors. As for the study in general: One earlier analysis, a look at about 179 million T cells, found some 120 million unique TCR beta sequences.

V lost 4 bases and J lost 6, with 18 bases in between. Germline V gene data show CDR1 as SGHRS and CDR2 as YFSETQ. CDR3 length equals 15 residues. Vbeta (60) and Jbeta (13) primers were used in the PCR. Sequenced by immunoSEQ multiplex PCR; TCRdb stores in-frame clones only, minus some. The sample consists of about 180,000 clones, approximately 73% of them appearing once. In this sample, this clone turned up a few times. This rearrangement joins TRBV5-1 to TRBJ2-3; TRBD2 might be the D (7 bases). The source is a woman aged 25 to 39 in good health and CMV-seropositive. The sample taken for sequencing was PBMCs. For the CDR3, the DNA is TGCGCCAGCAGCCTTTCTAGGGGGGGGGAGGATACGCAGTATTTT. It yields the protein CASSLSRGGEDTQYF.